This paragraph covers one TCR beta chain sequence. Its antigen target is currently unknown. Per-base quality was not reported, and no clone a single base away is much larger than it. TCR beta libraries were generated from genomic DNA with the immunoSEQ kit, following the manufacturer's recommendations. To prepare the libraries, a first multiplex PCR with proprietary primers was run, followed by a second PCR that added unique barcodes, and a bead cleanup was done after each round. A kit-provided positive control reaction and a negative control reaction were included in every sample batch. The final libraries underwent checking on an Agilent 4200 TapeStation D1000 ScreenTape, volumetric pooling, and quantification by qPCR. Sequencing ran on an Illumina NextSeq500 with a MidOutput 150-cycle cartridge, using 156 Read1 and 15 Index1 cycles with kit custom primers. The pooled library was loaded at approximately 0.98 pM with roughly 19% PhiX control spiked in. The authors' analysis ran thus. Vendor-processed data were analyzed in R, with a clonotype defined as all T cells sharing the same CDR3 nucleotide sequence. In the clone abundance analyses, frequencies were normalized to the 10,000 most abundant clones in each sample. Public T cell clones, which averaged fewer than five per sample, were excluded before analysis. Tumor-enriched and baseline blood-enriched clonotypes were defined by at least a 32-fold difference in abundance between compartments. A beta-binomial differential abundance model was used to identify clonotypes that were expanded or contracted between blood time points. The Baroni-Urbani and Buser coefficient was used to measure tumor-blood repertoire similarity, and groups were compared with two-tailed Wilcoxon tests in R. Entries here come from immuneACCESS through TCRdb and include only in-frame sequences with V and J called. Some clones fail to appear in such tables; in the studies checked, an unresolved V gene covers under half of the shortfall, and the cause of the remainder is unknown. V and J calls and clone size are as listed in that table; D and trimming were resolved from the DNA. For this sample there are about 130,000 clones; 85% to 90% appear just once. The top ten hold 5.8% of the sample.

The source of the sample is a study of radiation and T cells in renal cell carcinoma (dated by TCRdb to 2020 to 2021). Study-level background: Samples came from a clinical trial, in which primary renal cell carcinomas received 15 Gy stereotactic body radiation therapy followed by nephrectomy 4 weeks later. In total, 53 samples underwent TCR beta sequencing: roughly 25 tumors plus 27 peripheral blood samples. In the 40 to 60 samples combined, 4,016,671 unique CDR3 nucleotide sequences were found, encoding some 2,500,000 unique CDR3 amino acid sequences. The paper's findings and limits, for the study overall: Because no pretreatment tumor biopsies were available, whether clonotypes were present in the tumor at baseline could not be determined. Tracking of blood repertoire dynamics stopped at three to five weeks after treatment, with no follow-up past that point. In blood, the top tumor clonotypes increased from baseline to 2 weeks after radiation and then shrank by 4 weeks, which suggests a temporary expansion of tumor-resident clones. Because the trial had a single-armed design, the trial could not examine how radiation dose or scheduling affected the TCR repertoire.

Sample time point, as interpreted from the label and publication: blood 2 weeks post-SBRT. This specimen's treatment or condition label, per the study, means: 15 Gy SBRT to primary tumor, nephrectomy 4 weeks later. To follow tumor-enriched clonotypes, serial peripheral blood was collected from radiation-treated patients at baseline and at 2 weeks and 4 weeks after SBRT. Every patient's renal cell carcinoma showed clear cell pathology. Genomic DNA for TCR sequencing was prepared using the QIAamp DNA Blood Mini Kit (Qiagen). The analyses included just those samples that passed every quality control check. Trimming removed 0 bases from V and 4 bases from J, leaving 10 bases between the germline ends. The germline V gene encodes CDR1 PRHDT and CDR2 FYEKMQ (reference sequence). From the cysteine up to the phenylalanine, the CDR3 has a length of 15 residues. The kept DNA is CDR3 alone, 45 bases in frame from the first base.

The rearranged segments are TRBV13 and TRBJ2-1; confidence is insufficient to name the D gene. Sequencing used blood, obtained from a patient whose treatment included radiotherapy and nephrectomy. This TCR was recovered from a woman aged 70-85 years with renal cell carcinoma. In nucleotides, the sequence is TGTGCCAGCAGCTTAGGCCGGCAGATGTACAATGAGCAGTTCTTC. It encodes CASSLGRQMYNEQFF. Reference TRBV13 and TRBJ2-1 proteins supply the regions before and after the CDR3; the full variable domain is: AAGVIQSPRHLIKEKRETATLKCYPIPRHDTVYWYQQGPGQDPQFLISFYEKMQSDKGSIPDRFSAQQFSDYHSELNMSSLELGDSALYFCASSLGRQMYNEQFFGPGTRLTVL.